The 3 T cell receptor beta chains in this list originate from one sample, sequenced in a study of blood T cells in healthy people across ages. The authors ran a second PCR of about 6 to 11 cycles using a sample-barcoded 5' primer and a J-beta primer mix. A single record per CDR3 protein comes from TCRdb applying MiXCR to the 5' RACE reads. The sample lists hundreds of thousands of distinct CDR3 sequences, about 52% occurring once. What was sequenced was blood. The receptor source for this set is a woman aged 60-70 years in good health.

The sample holds a few counts of this clonotype. The V gene is TRBV20-1, the J gene TRBJ1-6, with TRBD1 identical over 8 bases. The ends lost 6 bases at V and 0 bases at J; junction bases unmatched: 10. The CDR3 is 17 amino acids. Germline values: CDR1 DFQATT, CDR2 SNEGSKA (reference sequence). The CDR3 DNA sequence: TGCAGTGCGACAGACCCGGGACAGGTCTCCTATAATTCACCCCTCCACTTT. It translates to CSATDPGQVSYNSPLHF.

This chain links TRBV6-1 with TRBJ2-7; D is undetermined. Germline values: CDR1 MNHNS, CDR2 SASEGT. V was clipped by 7 bases and J by 2 bases, with 12 bases between them. The CDR3 sequence is 13 residues long. This CDR3 is CASTGPKTYEQYF. DNA of the CDR3: TGTGCCAGCACCGGACCGAAAACCTACGAGCAGTACTTC.

The V gene is TRBV7-3, the J gene TRBJ2-1; TRBD2 agrees at 10 bases. Trimming at V came to 5 bases and at J to 5 bases, leaving 9 bases not matched to a gene. The length of the CDR3 is 16 residues. CDR1 and CDR2 from the germline V gene are SGHTA and FQGTGA. The DNA of the CDR3 is TGTGCCAGCAGCCCATACGGGACTAGCGCCGACAATGAGCAGTTCTTC. Its translation is CASSPYGTSADNEQFF.